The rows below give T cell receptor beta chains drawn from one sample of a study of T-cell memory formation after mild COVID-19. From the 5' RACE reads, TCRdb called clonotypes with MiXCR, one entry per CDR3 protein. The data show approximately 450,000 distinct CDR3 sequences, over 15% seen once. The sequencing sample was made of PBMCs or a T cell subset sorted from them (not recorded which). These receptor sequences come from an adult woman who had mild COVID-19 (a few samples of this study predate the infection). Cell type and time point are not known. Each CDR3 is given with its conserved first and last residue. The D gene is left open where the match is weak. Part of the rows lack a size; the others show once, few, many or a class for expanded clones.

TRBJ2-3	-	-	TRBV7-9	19	TGTGCCAGCAGCTTAGGTATGGTGGGGCAGGTCCGATGGGCAGATACGCAGTATTTT	CASSLGMVGQVRWADTQYF
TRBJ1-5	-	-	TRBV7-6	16	TGTGCCAGCAGCTTAATGGCAGGGTCGGGGAATCAGCCCCAGCATTTT	CASSLMAGSGNQPQHF
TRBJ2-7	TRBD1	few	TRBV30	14	TGTGCCTGGAGTGAGGGGACAGGGGGCTTCGAGCAGTACTTC	CAWSEGTGGFEQYF
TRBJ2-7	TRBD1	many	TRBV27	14	TGTGCCAGCAGTAAGGACAGGGGGCTCGACGAGCAGTACTTC	CASSKDRGLDEQYF
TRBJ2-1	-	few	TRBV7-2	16	TGTGCCAGCAGCCGAGAGGGGGCGGGAGTCCGGTCTGAGCAGTTCTTC	CASSREGAGVRSEQFF
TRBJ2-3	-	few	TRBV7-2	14	TGTGCCAGCAGCCGTCAGAGCGGCACAGATACGCAGTATTTT	CASSRQSGTDTQYF
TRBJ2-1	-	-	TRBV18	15	TGTGCCAGCTCACCACCGGACCGGCCCCCCAATGAGCAGTTCTTC	CASSPPDRPPNEQFF
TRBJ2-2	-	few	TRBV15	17	TGTGCCACCAGCAGAGATGGGTCAGCAGCGAACACCGGGGAGCTGTTTTTT	CATSRDGSAANTGELFF
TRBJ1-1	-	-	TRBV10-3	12	TGTGCCATCGGGGAGACTGGGTTTGAAGCTTTCTTT	CAIGETGFEAFF
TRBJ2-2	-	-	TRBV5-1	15	TGCGCCAGCACCGAGGGGGGCCGGAACACCGGGGAGCTGTTTTTT	CASTEGGRNTGELFF
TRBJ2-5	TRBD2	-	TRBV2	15	TGTGCCAGCAAAGGACTAGCGGGAGGATGGGAGACCCAGTACTTC	CASKGLAGGWETQYF
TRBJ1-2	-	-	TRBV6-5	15	TGTGCCAGCAGTTACTCCGGCTCTACGGGGTATGGCTACACCTTC	CASSYSGSTGYGYTF
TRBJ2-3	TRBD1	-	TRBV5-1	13	TGCGCCAGGACCGGGACAGGTACAGATACGCAGTATTTT	CARTGTGTDTQYF
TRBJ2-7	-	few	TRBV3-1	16	TGTGCCAGCAGCTCCAGGGTCGGTTTGCAGGTCTACGAGCAGTACTTC	CASSSRVGLQVYEQYF
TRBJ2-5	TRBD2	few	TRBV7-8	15	TGTGCCAGCAGCTTGGGACTAGCGGGAGAGAGTGGCCAGTACTTC	CASSLGLAGESGQYF
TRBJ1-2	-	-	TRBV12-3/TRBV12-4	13	TGTGCCAGCAGTCTACAGGTCCGCTATGGCTACACCTTC	CASSLQVRYGYTF
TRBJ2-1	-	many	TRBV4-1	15	TGCGCCAGCAGCCAAGAGATCCGGTTATGGGGGGAGTTGTTCTTC	CASSQEIRLWGELFF
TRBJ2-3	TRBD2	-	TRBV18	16	TGTGCCAGCTCACGGACTAGCGGGGGCCCCACAGATACGCAGTATTTT	CASSRTSGGPTDTQYF
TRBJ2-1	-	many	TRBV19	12	TGTGCCAGTAGTATCCCAGGCAATGAGCAGTTCTTC	CASSIPGNEQFF
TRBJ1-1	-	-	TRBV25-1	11	TGTGCCACCACGGGGAACACTGAAGCTTTCTTT	CATTGNTEAFF
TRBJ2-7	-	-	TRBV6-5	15	TGTGCCAGCAGCCCCGGACTCTCTAGCTCCTACGAGCAGTACTTC	CASSPGLSSSYEQYF
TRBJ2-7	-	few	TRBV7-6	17	TGTGCCAGCAGCACTGGGTGGGGGCTCGATGGAGGCTACGAGCAGTACTTC	CASSTGWGLDGGYEQYF
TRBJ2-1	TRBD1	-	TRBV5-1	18	TGCGCCAGCACGGGGTGGACAGGGGGCGATAGCTCCTACAATGAGCAGTTCTTC	CASTGWTGGDSSYNEQFF
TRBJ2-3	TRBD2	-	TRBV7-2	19	TGTGCCAGCAGCTTATCCGGGACTAGCGGGGGTGTCGGCACAGATACGCAGTATTTT	CASSLSGTSGGVGTDTQYF
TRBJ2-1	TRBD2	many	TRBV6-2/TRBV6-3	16	TGTGCCACGACCGGGACTAGCTTCTTCTCCTACAATGAGCAGTTCTTC	CATTGTSFFSYNEQFF
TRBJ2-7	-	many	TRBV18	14	TGTGCCAGCTCATTAACCACGGGTGGATACGAGCAGTACTTC	CASSLTTGGYEQYF
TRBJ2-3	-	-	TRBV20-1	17	TGCAGTGTCTGGCAATACGACGCGTCCACCATCACAGATACGCAGTATTTT	CSVWQYDASTITDTQYF
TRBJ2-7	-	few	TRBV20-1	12	TGCAGTGCTAGTGCGGACCGATACGAGCAGTACTTC	CSASADRYEQYF
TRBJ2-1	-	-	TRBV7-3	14	TGTGCCAGCAGCTCGGGGCCTGCCCCCAATGAGCAGTTCTTC	CASSSGPAPNEQFF
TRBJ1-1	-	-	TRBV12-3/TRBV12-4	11	TGTGCCAGCAGTTTCGACAGCTGGGCTTTCTTT	CASSFDSWAFF
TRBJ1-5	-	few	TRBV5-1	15	TGCGCCAGCAGCTTGAGGATTCAAGGCCCTCAGCCCCAGCATTTT	CASSLRIQGPQPQHF
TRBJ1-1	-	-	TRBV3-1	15	TGTGCCAGCAGCCGAATTCAGGGTGTAATGACTGAAGCTTTCTTT	CASSRIQGVMTEAFF
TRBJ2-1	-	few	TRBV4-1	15	TGCGCCAGCAGCCAAGGGCCCAGCTCCTACAATGAGCAGTTCTTC	CASSQGPSSYNEQFF
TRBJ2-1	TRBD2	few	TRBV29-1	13	TGCAGCGTTCAGGGACTAGCGGGTAATGAGCAGTTCTTC	CSVQGLAGNEQFF
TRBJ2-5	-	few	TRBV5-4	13	TGTGCCAGCAGCCGGCCGGGGCAAGAGACCCAGTACTTC	CASSRPGQETQYF
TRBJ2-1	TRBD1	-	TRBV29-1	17	TGCAGCGTTGAAGAAAGCCACAGGGGGGTAACCTACAATGAGCAGTTCTTC	CSVEESHRGVTYNEQFF
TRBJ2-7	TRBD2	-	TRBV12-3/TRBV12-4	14	TGTGCCAGCACTATAGGGACTAGCTCCTACGAGCAGTACTTC	CASTIGTSSYEQYF
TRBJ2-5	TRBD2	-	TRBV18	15	TGTGCCAGCTCCGTCGGTCCGGGGGGCCAAGAGACCCAGTACTTC	CASSVGPGGQETQYF
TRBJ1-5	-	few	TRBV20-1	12	TGCAGTGCTAGAGATTATGGTCAGCCCCAGCATTTT	CSARDYGQPQHF
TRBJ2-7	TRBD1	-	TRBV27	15	TGTGCCAGCTCGGAAGGGGACAGGGTCTCCTACGAGCAGTACTTC	CASSEGDRVSYEQYF
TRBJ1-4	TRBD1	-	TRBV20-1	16	TGCAGTGCTAGAGATCGGGAGGGGGCATTAAATGAAAAACTGTTTTTT	CSARDREGALNEKLFF